What follows describes a single TCR beta chain. The antigen remains unidentified. Method: immunoSEQ multiplex PCR; TCRdb's copy keeps in-frame clones and lacks some. This repertoire shows around 190,000 clones, 85% found once; its top ten account for roughly 15%. This sample was taken from a study of cytomegalovirus exposure and HLA in healthy donors. General observations from the study: The finding came from a later analysis; first-cohort TCR clusters tended to co-occur in the 110 or so validation repertoires. Cytomegalovirus association was listed for 164 TCR beta chains. CMV antigen specificity of a few CMV-associated chains was confirmed in vitro.

Separation from the roughly 670-subject first cohort characterized the roughly 120-subject validation cohort, to which the donors belonged. Germline V lookup: CDR1 SGHKS, CDR2 YYEKEE (reference sequence). Trimming pared 1 base from V and 2 bases from J, leaving 6 bases between. The CDR3 contains 13 residues. The TCR originated in a man between 18 and 35 years old in good health and CMV-seropositive. The sequenced material came from PBMCs. This rearrangement joins TRBV5-5 to TRBJ2-5; D call uncertain. The CDR3 DNA reads TGTGCCAGCAGCTTGAACAGACAAGAGACCCAGTACTTC. Translation: CASSLNRQETQYF.